The T cell receptor beta chain described here comes from a study of T-cell reconstitution after alpha-beta-depleted transplantation in children. Study findings and constraints: T cells produced anew were the main source of T-cell counts and diversity one year after transplant.

Using unique molecular identifiers, the investigators prepared the TCRbeta library. MiXCR, run by TCRdb on the PCR reads, gives a single entry per CDR3 protein. Here the sample spans 600,000 to 700,000 distinct CDR3 sequences, 13% being singletons. V lost 7 bases, J lost 7 bases, and 9 bases stayed unmatched. CDR3 length: 14 residues. The germline CDR1 and CDR2 sequences are SQVTM and ANQGSEA. This clonotype was picked up a small number of times. What it recognizes is unknown. The source material was PBMCs, sampled before TCRalphabeta/CD19-depleted stem cell transplant. This sequence joins TRBV29-1 and TRBJ2-1; 11 bases line up with TRBD2. The TCR was taken from a girl aged 2-10 years with congenital amegakaryocytic thrombocytopenia, due to receive a stem cell transplant. The CDR3 DNA reads TGCAGCGCCTTAGCGGGAGGGCCGTGGAATGAGCAGTTCTTC. It translates to CSALAGGPWNEQFF.